A selection of T cell receptor beta chains follows, all from one sample in a study of a mutant IDH1 vaccine in newly diagnosed glioma. The method was immunoSEQ multiplex PCR; TCRdb's version includes in-frame clones alone and lacks a portion of them. The sample consists of about 92,000 clones, about 82% of them appearing once. Sequenced material: PBMCs, taken from a glioma patient treated with radiotherapy, temozolomide or both. These receptors all come from a man between 35 and 55 years old with glioma. Both conserved end residues are part of each CDR3. Fields, in order: V gene, clone size, D gene, J gene, CDR3 protein, CDR3 DNA. D genes are given only for firm matches. Some rows have no size entry. The others give once, few or many, or a class for an expanded clone.

TRBV7-6,-,-,TRBJ1-1,CASSLSFGGTEAFF,TGTGCCAGCAGCTTAAGTTTTGGTGGGACTGAAGCTTTCTTT
TRBV10-3,-,TRBD1,TRBJ2-7,CAISESTGVGEQYF,TGTGCCATCAGTGAGTCAACAGGGGTCGGCGAGCAGTACTTC
TRBV19,-,TRBD1,TRBJ1-1,CASSNRGIGTEAFF,TGTGCCAGTAGTAACAGGGGGATCGGCACTGAAGCTTTCTTT
TRBV19,-,-,TRBJ2-3,CASSTVPRDTQYF,TGTGCCAGTAGTACGGTCCCGAGGGATACGCAGTATTTT
TRBV28,-,-,TRBJ2-7,CASSLSTGLSSYEQYF,TGTGCCAGCAGCTTATCTACAGGGTTGAGCTCCTACGAGCAGTACTTC
TRBV19,once,-,TRBJ1-6,CASSIMSGSPNSPLHF,TGTGCCAGTAGTATAATGAGCGGGAGTCCTAATTCACCCCTCCACTTT
TRBV29-1,-,TRBD1,TRBJ2-7,CSVGTGTAWIEQYF,TGCAGCGTGGGAACCGGGACAGCCTGGATCGAGCAGTACTTC
TRBV4-2,-,TRBD2,TRBJ2-3,CASSPPGTSGGRTDTQYF,TGTGCCAGCAGCCCTCCCGGGACTAGCGGGGGCCGCACAGATACGCAGTATTTT
TRBV19,-,-,TRBJ2-5,CASSRGNADQETQYF,TGTGCCAGTAGTAGGGGAAATGCGGACCAAGAGACCCAGTACTTC
TRBV30,-,-,TRBJ2-7,CAWSVGAAGYEQYF,TGTGCCTGGAGTGTTGGGGCCGCGGGCTACGAGCAGTACTTC
TRBV5-4,medium-sized,-,TRBJ1-1,CASSLGGSGEAFF,TGTGCCAGCAGCTTGGGAGGGTCGGGTGAAGCTTTCTTT
TRBV7-8,-,TRBD2,TRBJ2-1,CASSPGLARYNEQFF,TGTGCCAGCAGCCCCGGACTAGCCAGATACAATGAGCAGTTCTTC
TRBV25-1,-,TRBD2,TRBJ2-3,CASSEHGGSTDTQYF,TGTGCCAGCAGTGAGCACGGGGGGAGCACAGATACGCAGTATTTT
TRBV14,-,-,TRBJ2-2,CASSPQTSTSNTGELFF,TGTGCCAGCAGCCCCCAAACTAGCACATCGAACACCGGGGAGCTGTTTTTT
TRBV4-3,-,TRBD2,TRBJ2-3,CASSQETAGGPFGTDTQYF,TGCGCCAGCAGCCAAGAAACAGCGGGGGGGCCCTTTGGCACAGATACGCAGTATTTT
TRBV7-2,-,TRBD2,TRBJ2-1,CASSREGSRYNEQFF,TGTGCCAGCAGCCGGGAGGGTAGTAGGTACAATGAGCAGTTCTTC
TRBV5-5,-,-,TRBJ2-3,CASSLIASSADTQYF,TGTGCCAGCAGCTTGATCGCTAGCTCGGCAGATACGCAGTATTTT
TRBV5-8,-,-,TRBJ2-5,CASSRRGRVAQYF,TGTGCCAGCAGCAGGAGGGGACGGGTGGCCCAGTACTTC
TRBV6-1,-,TRBD1,TRBJ1-6,CASSEPTGGAYNSPLHF,TGTGCCAGCAGTGAACCCACAGGGGGCGCTTATAATTCACCCCTCCACTTT
TRBV29-1,-,-,TRBJ1-1,CSVEGVGRMNTEAFF,TGCAGCGTTGAAGGGGTTGGCAGGATGAACACTGAAGCTTTCTTT
TRBV27,-,-,TRBJ2-3,CASSLSIETSVETDTQYF,TGTGCCAGCAGTTTATCGATAGAGACTAGTGTTGAGACAGATACGCAGTATTTT
TRBV15,-,-,TRBJ1-4,CATQSATNEKLFF,TGTGCCACCCAGTCTGCAACTAATGAAAAATTGTTTTTT
TRBV9,-,-,TRBJ2-7,CASSVAGGGTDEQYF,TGTGCCAGCAGCGTAGCAGGGGGAGGAACGGACGAGCAGTACTTC